The TCR beta chain under discussion was sequenced for a study of blood T cell repertoires in COVID-19. Study background: Donors in the United States, Italy and Spain gave samples during acute or convalescent COVID-19. Sample material is recorded as cDNA or gDNA derived from T cells, B-cell-depleted T cells, or PBMCs.

In the original analysis: The authors estimated nucleated cell counts from reference gene primer amplification. The table came from immunoSEQ multiplex PCR; TCRdb's copy has only in-frame clones and leaves some out. The DNA was the basis for D and trimming; V, J and clone size are from that table. The sample has about 300,000 clones; roughly nine tenths are singletons. CDR1 and CDR2 from the germline V gene are MGHRA and YSYEKL. The CDR3 runs 15 residues. Trimming left V 3 bases short and J 3 bases short, with 15 bases between. The chain employs TRBV4-1 and TRBJ2-7; possible D gene TRBD2, 7 bases. The source is a young man with active or convalescent COVID-19. Source material: peripheral blood. The DNA for the CDR3 is TGCGCCAGCAGCCAGGGGGGGCACGAGGTCTACGAGCAGTACTTC. Protein product: CASSQGGHEVYEQYF.